Listed here is a single TCR beta chain. Antigen: not known. This record belongs to a study of blood T cells in healthy people across ages. Notes on the study in general: Unknown donor CMV status possibly confounded expanded clonotype changes.

It was with a sample-barcoded 5' primer and a J-beta primer mix that a second PCR of roughly 7 to 11 cycles was run. MiXCR was run by TCRdb on the 5' RACE reads, yielding one entry per CDR3 protein. The sample lists 550,000 to 600,000 distinct CDR3 sequences, less than 60% occurring once. V lost 5 bases, J lost 7 bases, and 11 bases stayed unmatched. This CDR3 comprises 16 residues. This receptor was taken from a man older than 75 in good health. Source material: blood. This rearrangement joins TRBV12-3 or TRBV12-4 to TRBJ2-1, with TRBD1 matching 10 bases. Here the CDR3 DNA reads TGTGCCAGCAGTCCCACCCTGACAGGGGGCGGAAATGAGCAGTTCTTC. Encoded protein: CASSPTLTGGGNEQFF.